Shown below are 28 T cell receptor beta chains from a single sample sequenced in a study of Ad26.COV2.S vaccination and SARS-CoV-2 variants. Assay: immunoSEQ multiplex PCR; the TCRdb copy retains only in-frame clones and omits some. The table has about 460,000 clones, about 88% seen once. The treatment denotes: some 19 received Ad26.COV2.S at low or high dose, single or two shots; about 5 received placebo; per-sample allocation not given. Collection of samples fell on day 63 after the first vaccine or placebo injection. The source material was peripheral blood, sampled in a trial of Ad26.COV2.S vaccine versus placebo. The receptors derive from a person aged 18 to 65 who received the Ad26.COV2.S COVID-19 vaccine or a placebo.

This clone was seen just once. The rearrangement uses TRBV7-9 and TRBJ2-3; 7 nucleotides match TRBD1. The CDR3 length is 15 residues. CDR1 and CDR2 (germline): SEHNR, FQNEAQ (reference sequence). Trimming cost V 2 bases and J 4 bases; bases outside gene matches: 6. The CDR3 sequence: CASSLRMTGSDTQYF. In nucleotides, the CDR3 is TGTGCCAGCAGCTTAAGGATGACAGGGTCAGATACGCAGTATTTT. The complete variable domain, with remaining parts taken from reference TRBV7-9 and TRBJ2-3, reads DTGVSQNPRHKITKRGQNVTFRCDPISEHNRLYWYRQTLGQGPEFLTYFQNEAQLEKSRLLSDRFSAERPKGSFSTLEIQRTEQGDSAMYLCASSLRMTGSDTQYFGPGTRLTVL.

V is TRBV6-6 and J is TRBJ2-7, with TRBD1 matching 9 bases. Trimming removed 5 bases from V and 1 base from J; junction bases left unmatched: 6. The CDR3 covers 15 residues. Germline assignment: CDR1 MNHNY and CDR2 SVGAGI (reference sequence). CDR3 loop: CASSLRQGGSYEQYF. For the CDR3, the DNA is TGTGCCAGCAGTCTCCGACAGGGGGGTTCCTACGAGCAGTACTTC.

The rearrangement links TRBV6-5 to TRBJ2-5; TRBD2 agrees at 7 bases. The germline gives CDR1 MNHEY, CDR2 SVGAGI. The CDR3 is 13 residues long. Trimming took 8 bases from V and 1 from J; bases not matched to a gene: 4. The CDR3 DNA follows: TGTGCCAGCTCAGGGACTACCCAAGAGACCCAGTACTTC. Translation gives CASSGTTQETQYF.

The V and J genes are TRBV7-9 and TRBJ1-5, with 9 positions matching TRBD1. V shed 8 bases, J shed 3 bases, and the junction held 17 bases outside the gene matches. Germline loops: CDR1 SEHNR, CDR2 FQNEAQ (reference sequence). This CDR3 has 18 amino acids. The CDR3 DNA sequence: TGTGCCAGCCCTCCGTCCCGGGACAGGGTACATGACAATCAGCCCCAGCATTTT. Translated, it gives CASPPSRDRVHDNQPQHF.

The rearrangement uses TRBV28 and TRBJ2-7, with TRBD2 identical over 7 bases. The CDR3 runs to 15 residues. J gave up 2 bases and V 5 bases, and 9 bases lay outside the gene matches. Germline-derived CDR1 and CDR2 are MDHEN and SYDVKM. The CDR3: CASSRPSGSAYEQYF. The CDR3 coding sequence is TGTGCCAGCAGTCGTCCTAGCGGAAGTGCCTACGAGCAGTACTTC.

CDR3 nucleotide sequence: TGTGCCAGCAGAGGTGTAGTGGGCTTGAGTGAGCAGTTCTTC. It yields the protein CASRGVVGLSEQFF. This chain uses TRBV6-6 with TRBJ2-1; D gene ambiguous. V was clipped by 6 bases and J by 9 bases, with 18 bases between them. Looked up from germline, CDR1 is MNHNY and CDR2 is SVGAGI (reference sequence). The CDR3 loop spans 14 amino acids.

CDR3 coding DNA: TGTGCCAGCAGCTTGTGGGCGAACACTGAAGCTTTCTTT. This encodes CASSLWANTEAFF. V is TRBV5-4 and J is TRBJ1-1; no reliable D call. Germline V gene lookup returns CDR1 SGHNT and CDR2 YYREEE (reference sequence). The length of the CDR3 is 13 residues. V lost 1 base to trimming and J lost 1 base, with 5 bases between them.

The CDR3 loop reads CASSPWTGNSYGYTF. CDR3 sequence (DNA): TGTGCCAGCAGCCCCTGGACGGGAAACAGCTATGGCTACACCTTC. J is TRBJ1-2 and V is TRBV7-2; no clear D. CDR3 length: 15 residues. CDR1 SGHTA and CDR2 FQGNSA come from the germline V gene. Trimming took 5 bases from V and 4 from J, leaving 17 bases between them.

The genes are TRBV6-5 and TRBJ2-5; maybe TRBD1 (7 bases). V was cut by 2 bases and J by 3 bases, with 10 bases left in between. This CDR3 has 14 residues. In germline, CDR1 is MNHEY, CDR2 SVGAGI. The CDR3 nucleotides are TGTGCCAGCAGTTACCAGGGGGGCAAAGAGACCCAGTACTTC. It translates to CASSYQGGKETQYF.

A word on this clone: Within the sample, other DNA sequences also encode this same CDR3. The V and J genes are TRBV12-3 or TRBV12-4 and TRBJ1-1, with D possibly being TRBD1 (5 bases). The CDR3 extends over 13 amino acids. V gave up 3 bases and J gave up 5 bases, with 10 bases separating them. CDR3 sequence reads: CASSFYGGTEAFF. CDR3 coding DNA: TGTGCCAGCAGTTTCTATGGGGGAACTGAAGCTTTCTTT.

V usage is TRBV5-8 and J usage is TRBJ2-7; the D is unclear. Trimming took 1 base from V and 2 from J, leaving 10 bases between them. The germline CDR1 and CDR2 sequences are SGHTS and YDEGEE. The CDR3 contains 14 residues. CDR3: CASSLSYWAYEQYF. The CDR3 nucleotides read TGTGCCAGCAGCTTGAGTTATTGGGCCTACGAGCAGTACTTC.

The rearrangement links TRBV14 to TRBJ2-3; 7 bases are a match to TRBD2. The junction had 16 bases not matched to a gene; V was cut back by 4 bases and J by 0 bases. The CDR3 totals 19 residues. Germline values: CDR1 SGHDN, CDR2 FVKESK. The CDR3 DNA is TGTGCCAGCAGCCCTCAACGGGGGTACGGCGGGAGTAGCACAGATACGCAGTATTTT. Translated, it gives CASSPQRGYGGSSTDTQYF.

The gene calls are TRBV4-3 and TRBJ2-2, with D uncertain. The CDR3 loop spans 14 amino acids. V was cut by 1 base and J by 5 bases, with 8 bases left in between. Germline assignment: CDR1 LGHNA and CDR2 YSLEER. CDR3 protein: CASSQGVSTGELFF. The CDR3 DNA reads as TGCGCCAGCAGCCAAGGTGTCTCAACCGGGGAGCTGTTTTTT.

V gene TRBV6-5 combines with J gene TRBJ1-6; tentatively, D is TRBD1 (6 bases). From germline, CDR1 is MNHEY and CDR2 SVGAGI. The CDR3 is made up of 13 amino acids. V was pared by 2 bases and J by 10 bases, with 9 bases between. The CDR3 loop is CASSYNRDSPLHF. The CDR3, as DNA: TGTGCCAGCAGTTACAACAGGGACTCACCCCTCCACTTT.

Only one count was recorded for this clone. The chain couples TRBV5-1 to TRBJ1-2; D perhaps matches TRBD1 (5 bases). Germline values: CDR1 SGHRS, CDR2 YFSETQ. Trimming stripped 1 base from V and 8 bases from J, with 15 bases between. This CDR3 comprises 14 residues. CDR3 nucleotides: TGCGCCAGCAGCTTGAAGGCAGGGATGAGGGGCTACACCTTC. This translates into CASSLKAGMRGYTF.

This chain joins TRBV14 and TRBJ1-2; maybe TRBD1 (5 bases). The germline V gene encodes CDR1 SGHDN and CDR2 FVKESK. CDR3 length: 13 amino acids. The V end lost 1 base, the J end lost 8 bases, and 11 bases lay between the germline ends. CDR3 sequence: CASSQGWGNGYTF. The CDR3 coding sequence is TGTGCCAGCAGCCAAGGATGGGGGAACGGCTACACCTTC.

CDR3 nucleotides: TGTGCCAGCAGTTTATCTTTTACCCGGACAGGCTCCTACGAGCAGTACTTC. Residues: CASSLSFTRTGSYEQYF. The J gene is TRBJ2-7, the V gene TRBV27; TRBD1 matches at 7 bases. Germline CDR1 is MNHEY and CDR2 is SMNVEV (reference sequence). There are 17 residues in the CDR3. V gave up 0 bases and J gave up 0 bases; unmatched junction bases: 8.

CDR3 protein: CASSEFSGTGGDYEQYF. CDR3 DNA sequence: TGCGCCAGCAGTGAGTTCTCCGGGACAGGAGGGGACTACGAGCAGTACTTC. The V and J genes are TRBV10-1 and TRBJ2-7; 8 bases are shared with TRBD1. The ends lost 1 base at V and 3 bases at J; junction bases unmatched: 11. Germline CDR1 WNHNN, CDR2 SYGVQD (reference sequence). The CDR3 sequence is 17 residues long.

The chain employs TRBV27 and TRBJ2-7, with 11 bases lining up with TRBD2. The CDR3 runs 15 residues. The V and J ends lost 6 bases and 5 bases, in that order; junction bases with no gene match: 9. Germline CDR1 is MNHEY and CDR2 is SMNVEV (reference sequence). The CDR3 nucleotides are TGTGCCAGCAGCAAACTAGCGGGGGTGCGGCACGAGCAGTACTTC. Residues: CASSKLAGVRHEQYF.

The chain uses TRBV4-1 and TRBJ2-5; the D is unclear. Germline V lookup: CDR1 MGHRA, CDR2 YSYEKL. With 3 bases removed from V and 1 base from J, the gap between germline ends came to 15 bases. CDR3 length equals 16 residues. In nucleotides, the CDR3 is TGCGCCAGCAGCCAGACCGCTTTTGGGTCCCAAGAGACCCAGTACTTC. Its protein is CASSQTAFGSQETQYF.

The chain employs TRBV27 and TRBJ2-7; perhaps TRBD2 as D (6 bases). Germline loops: CDR1 MNHEY, CDR2 SMNVEV (reference sequence). The CDR3 is 11 residues long. V lost 3 bases and J 6 bases, leaving 6 bases between the germline ends. The DNA of the CDR3 is TGTGCCAGCAGTTTCGGGAGCGAGCAGTACTTC. This codes for CASSFGSEQYF.

This chain joins TRBV24-1 and TRBJ2-7; weak D call: TRBD1 (5 bases). Germline lookup yields CDR1 KGHDR and CDR2 SFDVKD. The CDR3 sequence is 16 residues long. V was trimmed by 3 bases and J by 2 bases, leaving 16 bases between them. The CDR3 sequence: CATSDVSRAPTYEQYF. The CDR3 coding sequence is TGTGCCACCAGTGATGTCTCCAGGGCTCCTACCTACGAGCAGTACTTC.

The chain uses TRBV13 and TRBJ2-1, with D maybe TRBD2 (5 bases). The germline CDR1 and CDR2 sequences are PRHDT and FYEKMQ (reference sequence). This CDR3 has 16 amino acids. Trimming left V 1 base short and J 7 bases short, with 17 bases between. CDR3 region: CASSLAVTTRANEQFF. The DNA of the CDR3 is TGTGCCAGCAGCTTAGCAGTGACTACCCGGGCTAATGAGCAGTTCTTC.

The genes are TRBV19 and TRBJ1-4, with 8 bases matching TRBD1. Germline lookup yields CDR1 LNHDA and CDR2 SQIVND (reference sequence). This CDR3 spans 14 amino acids. V lost 6 bases, J lost 6 bases, and 6 bases stayed unmatched. This CDR3 is CASSGQGLYEKLFF. DNA of the CDR3: TGTGCCAGTAGCGGACAGGGCTTGTATGAAAAACTGTTTTTT.

This clone has only one observation. The chain links TRBV29-1 to TRBJ2-7; D unresolved. This CDR3 has 13 amino acids. Per germline, CDR1 SQVTM and CDR2 ANQGSEA. Trimming left V 0 bases short and J 3 bases short, with 9 bases between. CDR3 protein: CSVEDTDYYEQYF. For the CDR3, the DNA is TGCAGCGTTGAAGACACAGATTACTACGAGCAGTACTTC.

This clone was found a few times. This chain connects TRBV20-1 to TRBJ2-5; unclear D gene. The CDR3 loop spans 11 amino acids. Germline V lookup: CDR1 DFQATT, CDR2 SNEGSKA (reference sequence). V was cut by 3 bases and J by 4 bases, with 6 bases left in between. CDR3 nucleotide sequence: TGCAGTGCTAGTGTGGGAGAGACCCAGTACTTC. Its protein product is CSASVGETQYF.

V usage is TRBV7-6 and J usage is TRBJ1-4, with 8 bases aligning to TRBD1. J lost 6 bases, V lost 5 bases, and 17 bases had no gene match. This CDR3 is 18 amino acids long. Per germline, CDR1 SGHVS and CDR2 FNYEAQ. This chain's CDR3 is CASSPLVARYRGDEKLFF. CDR3 coding DNA: TGTGCCAGCAGCCCCCTTGTGGCACGTTACAGGGGGGATGAAAAACTGTTTTTT.

V usage is TRBV7-9 and J usage is TRBJ1-5, with 10 positions matching TRBD1. The trim removed 3 bases at V and 6 bases at J, leaving 8 bases unmatched. Germline-derived CDR1 and CDR2 are SEHNR and FQNEAQ (reference sequence). This CDR3 has 16 residues. CDR3 coding DNA: TGTGCCAGCAGCTTTAGCGGGACAGGGGTTGTTCAGCCCCAGCATTTT. Its protein is CASSFSGTGVVQPQHF.